Detailed here is one T cell receptor beta chain. Its specificity is not known. This entry is derived from a study of cytotoxic CD8 clonotypes in ibrutinib-treated CLL. Study summary: The response samples were taken once patients had been treated for a median of approximately 12 months, range 6 to 36.

This CDR3 spans 16 amino acids. The V segment lost 4 bases and the J segment 4 bases; nucleotides outside the gene matches: 8. From germline, CDR1 is SGHNT and CDR2 YYREEE (reference sequence). Some clones are missing from TCRdb's copy, which holds only in-frame ones; the method was immunoSEQ multiplex PCR. Among 200,000 to 250,000 clones, roughly three quarters were seen once, and the ten largest hold more than 4.5%. General study findings and limits: Different sampling times were used for sustained-remission and progressing patients. A rise in clonality was seen at ibrutinib response, and a fall back toward baseline was seen at progression. Baseline clonality, above age-matched healthy donor levels, tracked circulating CD8+ T-cell counts.

The material was PBMCs, obtained after 12 months of ibrutinib treatment. The chain links TRBV5-4 to TRBJ2-7, with TRBD2 matching 13 bases. The TCR comes from a human donor with chronic lymphocytic leukemia. The CDR3 nucleotides are TGTGCCAGCAGCATCGGACTAGCGGGAGACTATTACGAGCAGTACTTC. Protein product: CASSIGLAGDYYEQYF. Variable domain in full (rest from reference TRBV5-4 and TRBJ2-7): ETGVTQSPTHLIKTRGQQVTLRCSSQSGHNTVSWYQQALGQGPQFIFQYYREEENGRGNFPPRFSGLQFPNYSSELNVNALELDDSALYLCASSIGLAGDYYEQYFGPGTRLTVT.